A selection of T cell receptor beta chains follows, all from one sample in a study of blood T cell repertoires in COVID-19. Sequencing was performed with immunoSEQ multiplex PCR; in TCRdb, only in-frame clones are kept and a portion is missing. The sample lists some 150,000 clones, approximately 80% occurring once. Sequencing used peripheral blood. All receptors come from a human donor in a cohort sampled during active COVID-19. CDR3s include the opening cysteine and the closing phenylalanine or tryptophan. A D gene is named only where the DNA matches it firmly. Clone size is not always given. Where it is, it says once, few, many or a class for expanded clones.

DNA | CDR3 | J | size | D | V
TGTGCCAGTAGGGCAACAGGTGCTGGCACTGAAGCTTTCTTT | CASRATGAGTEAFF | TRBJ1-1 | - | - | TRBV19
TGTGCCAGCAGCCGAGGGACAGGGGATATCAGTGAGACCCAGTACTTC | CASSRGTGDISETQYF | TRBJ2-5 | - | TRBD1 | TRBV3-1/TRBV3-2
TGTGCCACCAGCAGAGATGCGACAGTAGGCAATCAGCCCCAGCATTTT | CATSRDATVGNQPQHF | TRBJ1-5 | - | - | TRBV15
TGCGCCAGCAGCTTGGTTACCAGCGGCAATGAGCAGTTCTTC | CASSLVTSGNEQFF | TRBJ2-1 | - | - | TRBV5-1
TGTGCCAGCAGCTTATACGAGGGTTCCTACAATGAGCAGTTCTTC | CASSLYEGSYNEQFF | TRBJ2-1 | - | - | TRBV11-2
TGTGCCAGCAGCTTAGATTTAGGAGACACTGAAGCTTTCTTT | CASSLDLGDTEAFF | TRBJ1-1 | - | - | TRBV11-2
TGTGCCAGCAGCTACAGCGGGGGGGGCGCCGCTGAGCAGTTCTTC | CASSYSGGGAAEQFF | TRBJ2-1 | - | TRBD2 | TRBV28
TGTGCCAGCAGCCGTGGCACCCCCTCTGGAAACACCATATATTTT | CASSRGTPSGNTIYF | TRBJ1-3 | once | - | TRBV3-1/TRBV3-2
TGTGCCAGCAGCAAAGGCGGCCAGAATCAAGAGACCCAGTACTTC | CASSKGGQNQETQYF | TRBJ2-5 | - | - | TRBV21-1
TGTGCCAGCAGGGGAACAGGGGGGCGACGAAACACCATATATTTT | CASRGTGGRRNTIYF | TRBJ1-3 | - | TRBD1 | TRBV6-5
TGTGCCAGTAGTATAGATGGTAGTAATACGCAGTATTTT | CASSIDGSNTQYF | TRBJ2-3 | - | - | TRBV19
TGTGCCAGCAGCGAGTCAACTAGCGGATTTTACCAAGAGACCCAGTACTTC | CASSESTSGFYQETQYF | TRBJ2-5 | - | TRBD2 | TRBV5-4
TGTGCCAGCAGCTTAGTAGCGGGGAAAATCACAGATACGCAGTATTTT | CASSLVAGKITDTQYF | TRBJ2-3 | once | TRBD2 | TRBV13
TGTGCCAGCAGCAAAAAACACAGGGGACCCCTCGTTGGAAACACCATATATTTT | CASSKKHRGPLVGNTIYF | TRBJ1-3 | - | - | TRBV21-1
TGCGCCAGCAGCCAAGGACTAGCGGGGTACAATGAGCAGTTCTTC | CASSQGLAGYNEQFF | TRBJ2-1 | - | TRBD2 | TRBV4-1
TGTGCCAGCAGTGAACGGACAGGTTATAATGAAAAACTGTTTTTT | CASSERTGYNEKLFF | TRBJ1-4 | - | TRBD1 | TRBV2
TGTGCCAGCACCGGGGAGAATGAGCAGTTCTTC | CASTGENEQFF | TRBJ2-1 | - | - | TRBV7-9
TGCAGCCTAAACCCCGGGACAGGGTTCGGTGAGCAGTTCTTC | CSLNPGTGFGEQFF | TRBJ2-1 | - | TRBD1 | TRBV29-1
TGTGCCAGTAGAGCATTAGCGGGGGAAAGCACAGATACGCAGTATTTT | CASRALAGESTDTQYF | TRBJ2-3 | - | TRBD2 | TRBV19
TGTGCCAGCAGCTCTGTAGCGGGGTACAATGAGCAGTTCTTC | CASSSVAGYNEQFF | TRBJ2-1 | - | TRBD2 | TRBV11-2
TGTGCCAGCGTCCGTCTAGCGGGCGGCGGGGAGCTGTTTTTT | CASVRLAGGGELFF | TRBJ2-2 | - | TRBD2 | TRBV2
TGTGCCAGCAGCTTAGGGGGACAGGGGCCCCATCACGAGCAGTACTTC | CASSLGGQGPHHEQYF | TRBJ2-7 | - | TRBD1 | TRBV7-2
TGTGCCAGCAGCTCAAACAGGGGACAAGAGACCCAGTACTTC | CASSSNRGQETQYF | TRBJ2-5 | - | TRBD1 | TRBV11-2
TGCGCCAGCAGCTCTACGAGGGGGACTACCTATGAGCAGTTCTTC | CASSSTRGTTYEQFF | TRBJ2-1 | once | - | TRBV5-1
TGTGCCAGCAGCCTACCGTTGGTCACAGATACGCAGTATTTT | CASSLPLVTDTQYF | TRBJ2-3 | - | - | TRBV7-9
TGTGCCAGCAACCAGAAGAGGGGGTCGGTTGAAAAACTGTTTTTT | CASNQKRGSVEKLFF | TRBJ1-4 | - | - | TRBV5-8
TGTGCCAGCAGCTTAGCGGATCATCGACGGACTAGCGGTTACAATGAGCAGTTCTTC | CASSLADHRRTSGYNEQFF | TRBJ2-1 | - | TRBD2 | TRBV7-9
TGTGCCAGCAGTTACGACAGGGTCCGAACTGAAGCTTTCTTT | CASSYDRVRTEAFF | TRBJ1-1 | - | TRBD1 | TRBV6-5
TGTGCCAGCAGCCCCCCGGAACAGGGATCGAAAGAGACCCAGTACTTC | CASSPPEQGSKETQYF | TRBJ2-5 | - | - | TRBV28
TGTGCCTGGGAGATTTCAGGGGATAATTCACCCCTCCACTTT | CAWEISGDNSPLHF | TRBJ1-6 | - | - | TRBV30
TGCAGTGCTAGTCTGACAGGGAGTCCTACAACTAATGAAAAACTGTTTTTT | CSASLTGSPTTNEKLFF | TRBJ1-4 | - | TRBD1 | TRBV20-1
TGTGCCAGCAGGGGACAGAACAATCAGCCCCAGCATTTT | CASRGQNNQPQHF | TRBJ1-5 | few | TRBD1 | TRBV6-5
TGCGCCAGCAGCTTGGGGACAGGGAGAACTGAAGCTTTCTTT | CASSLGTGRTEAFF | TRBJ1-1 | - | TRBD1 | TRBV5-1
TGTGCCAGCAGCCAAGAGGACAGACACGGCGGTAACACCTTC | CASSQEDRHGGNTF | TRBJ1-2 | once | - | TRBV3-1/TRBV3-2
TGTGCCAGCAGCTTGCACGGGGGGAACACTGAAGCTTTCTTT | CASSLHGGNTEAFF | TRBJ1-1 | - | - | TRBV5-4
TGTGCCAGTAGTATAGGGCAGAATTCCTACAATGAGCAGTTCTTC | CASSIGQNSYNEQFF | TRBJ2-1 | - | - | TRBV19
TGTGCCAGTAGTATAGAAGGAGGGGAGAACGGGGAGCTGTTTTTT | CASSIEGGENGELFF | TRBJ2-2 | - | - | TRBV19
TGTGCCAGCAGTTTAGGCAGGGGGCTAAACACCATATATTTT | CASSLGRGLNTIYF | TRBJ1-3 | few | TRBD1 | TRBV28
TGTGCCACCAGTCGGGGAGGGTCTAATGAAAAACTGTTTTTT | CATSRGGSNEKLFF | TRBJ1-4 | once | - | TRBV15
TGCGCCAGCAGCCCGGGGGGGTACCTTAACTATGGCTACACCTTC | CASSPGGYLNYGYTF | TRBJ1-2 | - | - | TRBV5-1
TGTGCCAGCTCGGGACAGGGGGGCAATCAGCCCCAGCATTTT | CASSGQGGNQPQHF | TRBJ1-5 | - | TRBD1 | TRBV6-5
TGCGCCAGCAGCCAACTCCTAACCAAAAACATTCAGTACTTC | CASSQLLTKNIQYF | TRBJ2-4 | - | - | TRBV4-1
TGTGCCAGCAGCTGGGAGGGCCTGCAAGAGACCCAGTACTTC | CASSWEGLQETQYF | TRBJ2-5 | - | TRBD2 | TRBV7-9
TGCGCCAGCAGCTTGGCCTGGGGGGGTGAGCAGTTCTTC | CASSLAWGGEQFF | TRBJ2-1 | once | TRBD2 | TRBV5-1
TGCGCCAGCAGCTTGGGCGGGACAGAAACTAACTATGGCTACACCTTC | CASSLGGTETNYGYTF | TRBJ1-2 | - | TRBD1 | TRBV5-1
TGTGCCAGCAGCTCAGGGGGGGCCAACGTCCTGACTTTC | CASSSGGANVLTF | TRBJ2-6 | - | - | TRBV7-2
TGTGCCAGCAGCCAGACTAGCGGGAGGGCCGAGGAGACCCAGTACTTC | CASSQTSGRAEETQYF | TRBJ2-5 | - | TRBD2 | TRBV14
TGCAGCGTTGAGCCACCCGGGACAGGGGACACTGAAGCTTTCTTT | CSVEPPGTGDTEAFF | TRBJ1-1 | - | TRBD1 | TRBV29-1
TGTGCCAGCAGTGCATCTAGCGGGGGAGGGACAGATACGCAGTATTTT | CASSASSGGGTDTQYF | TRBJ2-3 | - | TRBD2 | TRBV6-1
TGTGCCAGCAGTGGGTGGGGACAGGGTTTGGAGACCCAGTACTTC | CASSGWGQGLETQYF | TRBJ2-5 | - | TRBD1 | TRBV6-2/TRBV6-3
TGTGCCAGCAGCTTGCAAGGGCCCAGGGGAAATCCCCTCCACTTT | CASSLQGPRGNPLHF | TRBJ1-6 | - | - | TRBV7-9
TGTGCCAGCAGTGGGACAGGGGGAGCAGAGACCCAGTACTTC | CASSGTGGAETQYF | TRBJ2-5 | - | TRBD1 | TRBV28
TGTGCCTGGAGCGCCATCAGGAACAATGGCTACACCTTC | CAWSAIRNNGYTF | TRBJ1-2 | - | - | TRBV30
TGTGCCAGCAGCTTGGCCAGGGACTCTGGGGCCAACGTCCTGACTTTC | CASSLARDSGANVLTF | TRBJ2-6 | - | - | TRBV5-4
TGTGCCAGCAGTTTTACAGAAAACTATGGCTACACCTTC | CASSFTENYGYTF | TRBJ1-2 | - | - | TRBV27
TGTGCCAGCAGTTGGACTAGCGTCGGCACAGATACGCAGTATTTT | CASSWTSVGTDTQYF | TRBJ2-3 | - | TRBD2 | TRBV2
TGTGCCAGTAGTATGCGAAACAGGGACCAAGAGACCCAGTACTTC | CASSMRNRDQETQYF | TRBJ2-5 | - | - | TRBV19